Following are 8 T cell receptor beta chains from one sample sequenced in a study of spatial heterogeneity in lung cancer. In TCRdb, the 5' RACE reads were re-called with MiXCR into one record per CDR3 protein. The data contain around 75,000 distinct CDR3 sequences, roughly 14% of them singletons. This sample's time point: sample taken at primary tumor resection. Whole RNA obtained from tumor, nontumor lung or frozen PBMC underwent sequencing without sorting. The input for sequencing was PBMCs, taken at surgery. The source is a male donor with early-stage non-small cell lung cancer.

This clonotype has at least ten counts. The chain joins TRBV6-1 to TRBJ2-3; 8 bases fit TRBD1. The CDR3 consists of 18 residues. With V trimmed by 1 base and J by 0 bases, 9 bases remained unmatched. Looked up from germline, CDR1 is MNHNS and CDR2 is SASEGT. CDR3 DNA sequence: TGTGCCAGCAGTGAAGAAGCCGACAGGGGATCGAGCACAGATACGCAGTATTTT. Protein product: CASSEEADRGSSTDTQYF.

This sequence joins TRBV6-5 and TRBJ2-3; unclear D gene. V was clipped by 2 bases and J by 0 bases, with 12 bases between them. Germline values: CDR1 MNHEY, CDR2 SVGAGI. CDR3 size: 16 residues. CDR3 coding DNA: TGTGCCAGCAGTTACCGGCTTCTTTCTAGCACAGATACGCAGTATTTT. Translated: CASSYRLLSSTDTQYF.

This chain connects TRBV3-1 to TRBJ2-1; either TRBD1 or TRBD2 may supply D (5 bases each). Germline V CDR1 and CDR2: LGHDT, YNNKEL (reference sequence). The CDR3 covers 13 residues. Trimming stripped 5 bases from V and 8 bases from J, with 13 bases between. The CDR3 loop reads CASSGTPLDEQFF. CDR3 in DNA: TGTGCCAGCAGCGGGACCCCTCTCGATGAGCAGTTCTTC.

J is TRBJ2-1 and V is TRBV7-8; 10 bases agree with TRBD2. The CDR3 loop spans 17 amino acids. Germline values: CDR1 SGHVS, CDR2 FQNEAQ. Trimming took 3 bases from V and 2 from J; bases not matched to a gene: 7. The CDR3 DNA sequence: TGTGCCAGCAGCTTGGTGGCTAGCGGGAGCCCCTACAATGAGCAGTTCTTC. This codes for CASSLVASGSPYNEQFF.

This clonotype was counted at least ten times. Here the CDR3 reads CSASTRGAYQETQYF. In nucleotides, the CDR3 is TGCAGTGCTAGTACTAGAGGGGCGTACCAAGAGACCCAGTACTTC. This chain joins TRBV20-1 and TRBJ2-5; the D call may be TRBD1 or TRBD2 (5 bases each). CDR1 and CDR2 from the germline V gene are DFQATT and SNEGSKA (reference sequence). The CDR3 is 15 amino acids. V lost 3 bases to trimming and J lost 0 bases, with 14 bases between them.

This clonotype has only a few counts. This sequence joins TRBV20-1 and TRBJ1-5, with 10 bases aligning to TRBD1. The V gene's germline CDR1 is DFQATT and CDR2 SNEGSKA (reference sequence). V lost 5 bases to trimming and J lost 2 bases; unmatched junction nucleotides: 0. CDR3 length equals 13 residues. CDR3 DNA: TGCAGTGCTGGGACAGGGGGCAATCAGCCCCAGCATTTT. It encodes CSAGTGGNQPQHF.

The chain is built from TRBV5-1 and TRBJ2-7; TRBD2 might be the D (6 bases). CDR1 is SGHRS and CDR2 is YFSETQ in the germline V gene. The CDR3 contains 14 residues. The germline V and J ends were trimmed by 4 bases and 6 bases, with 17 bases remaining between them. CDR3 loop: CASSKGLNVGEQYF. The DNA of the CDR3 is TGCGCCAGCAGCAAGGGACTTAACGTTGGCGAGCAGTACTTC.

At least ten counts were recorded for this clonotype. The rearrangement joins TRBV30 to TRBJ1-3; D gene ambiguous. The length of the CDR3 is 12 residues. Germline V gives CDR1 GTSNPN, CDR2 SVGIG (reference sequence). Trimming cost V 4 bases and J 1 base, with 5 bases left between them. This chain's CDR3 is CAWKKSGNTIYF. The CDR3 DNA is TGTGCCTGGAAAAAGTCTGGAAACACCATATATTTT.